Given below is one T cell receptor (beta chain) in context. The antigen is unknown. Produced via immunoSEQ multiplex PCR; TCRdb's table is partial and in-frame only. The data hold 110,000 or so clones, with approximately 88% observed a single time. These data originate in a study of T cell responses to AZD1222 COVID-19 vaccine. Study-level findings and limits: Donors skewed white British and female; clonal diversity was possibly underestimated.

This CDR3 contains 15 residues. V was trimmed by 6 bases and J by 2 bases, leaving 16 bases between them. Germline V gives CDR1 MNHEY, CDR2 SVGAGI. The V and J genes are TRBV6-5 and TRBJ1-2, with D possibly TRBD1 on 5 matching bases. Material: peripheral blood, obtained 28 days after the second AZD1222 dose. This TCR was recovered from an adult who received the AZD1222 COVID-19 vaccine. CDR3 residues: CASRTPGGTNYGYTF. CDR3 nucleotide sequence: TGTGCCAGCAGAACCCCCGGAGGGACCAACTATGGCTACACCTTC.